This T cell receptor (beta chain) was sequenced for a study of graft-versus-host responses after intestinal transplantation. At the level of the study: Each recipient received anti-thymocyte globulin induction, then tacrolimus and steroids for two to three years. Broader study findings: Allografts carried high graft-versus-host to host-versus-graft clonal ratios in patients having graft-donor T cell macrochimerism. After transplant, early declines in HvG clones were associated with peak levels of circulating GvH clones. Marrow from the recipient contained GvH clones, some of which had appeared first in ileum or blood.

This CDR3 has 14 amino acids. Trimming left V 5 bases short and J 5 bases short, with 10 bases between. CDR1 is SGHVS and CDR2 is FQNEAQ in the germline V gene. Repertoires were generated with immunoSEQ multiplex PCR, while TCRdb's copy carries only in-frame clones and drops some. The repertoire holds fewer than 150,000 clones, with approximately 94% as singletons. On this clone: Its target is unknown.

The V and J genes are TRBV7-8 and TRBJ1-6, with D maybe TRBD1 (6 bases). This TCR derives from a human donor who received an intestinal transplant. Sequences were derived from unstimulated CD4+ T cells sorted from spleen or lymph node cells, sampled before intestinal transplant. The CDR3 is CASSPRQDNSPLHF. DNA for the CDR3: TGTGCCAGCAGCCCCCGACAGGATAATTCACCCCTCCACTTT.